This record looks at one TCR beta chain sequence and its context. Its antigen is still unknown. The junction differs from germline at one of its ends, possibly a read error. This specimen belongs to a study of cytomegalovirus exposure and HLA in healthy donors. Overall study results and limits: It was only CMV serostatus that was available as immune exposure information.

The PCR contained 60 Vbeta and 13 Jbeta primers. Measured with immunoSEQ multiplex PCR; TCRdb has only the in-frame clones, and not every one. This repertoire shows approximately 190,000 clones, about nine tenths found once; its top ten account for 1.3%. This CDR3 comprises 15 residues. CDR1 SEHNR and CDR2 FQNEAQ come from the germline V gene (reference sequence). It was healthy bone marrow donors who served as donors. What was sequenced was PBMCs. The chain employs TRBV7-9 and TRBJ1-5; a weak D match, TRBD1 (6 bases). The TCR originated in a man aged 25 to 45 in good health and CMV-seronegative. The CDR3 here is CSSSPAGQINQPQHF. CDR3 sequence (DNA): TGTTCCAGCAGCCCAGCGGGACAAATCAATCAGCCCCAGCATTTT.